This T cell receptor (beta chain) comes out of a study of cytomegalovirus exposure and HLA in healthy donors. Background on the study: Genotyping of 300 to 450 donors showed that around 81% belonged to the Caucasian-associated ancestry cluster.

The V gene lost 5 bases and the J gene lost 4 bases, with 11 bases spanning the gap. In germline, CDR1 is MNHEY, CDR2 SVGAGI. The CDR3 runs 13 residues. At the time of sampling, donors were nominally healthy, though unrecorded immune exposures were likely. Amplification used 60 Vbeta primers and 13 Jbeta primers. Repertoires were generated with immunoSEQ multiplex PCR, while TCRdb's copy carries only in-frame clones and drops some. The data hold 120,000 to 150,000 clones, with roughly 80% observed a single time. The chain is built from TRBV6-5 and TRBJ1-1; D may be TRBD1 (5 bases). This TCR derives from a woman between 45 and 60 years old in good health and CMV-seropositive. Sequencing was performed on PBMCs. The CDR3 nucleotides are TGTGCCAGCAGTACCGGGGGGAGCACTGAAGCTTTCTTT. Translation: CASSTGGSTEAFF.